These 8 T cell receptor beta chains originate from one sample sequenced in a study of shared clonotypes between healthy human individuals. TCRdb's table, derived via immunoSEQ multiplex PCR, lists solely in-frame clones and lacks some. This table holds 2.3 million or so clones, approximately 95% found once. Sequenced sample: naive CD4+ T cells from PBMCs. Subset in this sample: CD45RA+ positively selected. These TCRs come from a man aged 18 to 35 in good health. Some clones in this sample may be carry-over from other donors' samples.

Of note for this clone: One end of the junction does not line up with germline, which may come from a read error. V usage is TRBV19 and J usage is TRBJ1-5, with D tentatively TRBD1 (5 bases). This CDR3 region has 11 residues. Looked up from germline, CDR1 is LNHDA and CDR2 is SQIVND (reference sequence). CDR3 region: CASSTDRGGCF. As DNA, the CDR3 is TGTGCCAGTAGTACCGACCGGGGGGGATGTTTT.

This clone was seen just once. CDR3 loop: CASSSRDRGLETQYF. CDR3 DNA: TGTGCCAGCAGTTCTCGGGACAGGGGTCTTGAGACCCAGTACTTC. The chain is built from TRBV28 and TRBJ2-5; 10 positions agree with TRBD1. V was clipped by 4 bases and J by 5 bases; unmatched bases: 7. Looked up from germline, CDR1 is MDHEN and CDR2 is SYDVKM. The CDR3 sequence is 15 residues long.

This chain connects TRBV5-1 to TRBJ2-2, with TRBD2 matching 10 bases. V was clipped by 2 bases and J by 5 bases; unmatched bases: 6. Germline values: CDR1 SGHRS, CDR2 YFSETQ. This CDR3 spans 16 amino acids. The CDR3 reads CASSFTSGVVTGELFF. The CDR3 nucleotides are TGCGCCAGCAGCTTTACTAGCGGGGTTGTAACCGGGGAGCTGTTTTTT.

This chain connects TRBV11-2 to TRBJ2-1; 7 nucleotides agree with TRBD2. Trimming removed 1 base from V and 0 bases from J; junction bases left unmatched: 3. The CDR3 runs 16 residues. Germline V gives CDR1 SGHAT, CDR2 FQNNGV. In nucleotides, the CDR3 is TGTGCCAGCAGCTTAGCCCGCGGGAGCTCCTACAATGAGCAGTTCTTC. This translates into CASSLARGSSYNEQFF.

This clone appeared a single time. The chain carries TRBV11-2 and TRBJ2-3; TRBD2 might be the D (5 bases). V was clipped by 5 bases and J by 5 bases, with 17 bases between them. The CDR3 is 15 residues long. In germline, CDR1 is SGHAT, CDR2 FQNNGV. The CDR3 nucleotides are TGTGCCAGCAGCCCCAGCGGCCCTATGGGAGATACGCAGTATTTT. The encoded protein is CASSPSGPMGDTQYF.

The chain links TRBV9 to TRBJ2-1, with 11 positions matching TRBD2. The CDR3 length is 16 residues. Per germline, CDR1 SGDLS and CDR2 YYNGEE. Germline trimming cut 3 bases from V and 7 bases from J; bases unmatched to any gene: 9. In DNA, the CDR3 is TGTGCCAGCAGCGCGACACTAGCGGGAGTCCGGAATGAGCAGTTCTTC. This translates into CASSATLAGVRNEQFF.

This chain links TRBV5-1 with TRBJ1-5; D ambiguous. The CDR3 spans 14 residues. The ends were cut back, 0 bases at V and 3 bases at J, with 7 bases in the middle. Germline V gene data show CDR1 as SGHRS and CDR2 as YFSETQ. CDR3 sequence: CASSLEQFNQPQHF. The CDR3 DNA reads TGCGCCAGCAGCTTGGAACAGTTCAATCAGCCCCAGCATTTT.

The chain joins TRBV7-2 to TRBJ2-7; 12 bases map to TRBD1. This CDR3 is 16 amino acids long. Germline V gene data show CDR1 as SGHTA and CDR2 as FQGNSA. The junction had 5 bases not matched to a gene; V was cut back by 1 base and J by 4 bases. The CDR3 is CASSLGGQGALYEQYF. In DNA, the CDR3 is TGTGCCAGCAGCTTAGGGGGACAGGGGGCCCTTTACGAGCAGTACTTC. The complete variable domain, with remaining parts taken from reference TRBV7-2 and TRBJ2-7, reads GAGVSQSPSNKVTEKGKDVELRCDPISGHTALYWYRQSLGQGLEFLIYFQGNSAPDKSGLPSDRFSAERTGGSVSTLTIQRTQQEDSAVYLCASSLGGQGALYEQYFGPGTRLTVT.